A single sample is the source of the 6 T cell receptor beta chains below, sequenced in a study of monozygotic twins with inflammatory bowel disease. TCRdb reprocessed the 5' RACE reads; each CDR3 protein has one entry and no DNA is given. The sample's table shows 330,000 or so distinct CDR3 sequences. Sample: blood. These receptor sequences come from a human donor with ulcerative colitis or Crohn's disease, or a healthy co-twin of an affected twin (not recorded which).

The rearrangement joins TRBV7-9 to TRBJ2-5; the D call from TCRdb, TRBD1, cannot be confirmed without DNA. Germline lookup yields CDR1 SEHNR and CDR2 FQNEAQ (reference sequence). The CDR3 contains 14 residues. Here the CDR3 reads CASSPHTGRETQYF.

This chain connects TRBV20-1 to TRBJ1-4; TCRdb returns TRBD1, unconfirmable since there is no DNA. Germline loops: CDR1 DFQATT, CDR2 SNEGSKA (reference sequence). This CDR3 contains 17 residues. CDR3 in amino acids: CSAAQGMGWALDEKLFF.

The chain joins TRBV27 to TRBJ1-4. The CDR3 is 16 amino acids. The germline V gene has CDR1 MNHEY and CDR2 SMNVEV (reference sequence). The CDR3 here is CASSSHGFSTNEKLFF.

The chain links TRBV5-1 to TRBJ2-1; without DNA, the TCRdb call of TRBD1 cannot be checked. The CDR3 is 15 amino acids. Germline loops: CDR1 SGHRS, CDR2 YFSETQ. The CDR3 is CASSSKTSDSTEQFF. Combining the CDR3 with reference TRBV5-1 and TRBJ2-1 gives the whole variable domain KAGVTQTPRYLIKTRGQQVTLSCSPISGHRSVSWYQQTPGQGLQFLFEYFSETQRNKGNFPGRFSGRQFSNSRSEMNVSTLELGDSALYLCASSSKTSDSTEQFFGPGTRLTVL.

The CDR3 is CASSFSGSTYNEQFF. This sequence joins TRBV5-6 and TRBJ2-1; as DNA is missing, the TRBD2 call by TCRdb cannot be tested. The CDR3 sequence is 15 residues long. Germline-derived CDR1 and CDR2 are SGHDT and YYEEEE. The full variable domain, its missing parts supplied by reference TRBV5-6 and TRBJ2-1, is DAGVTQSPTHLIKTRGQQVTLRCSPKSGHDTVSWYQQALGQGPQFIFQYYEEEERQRGNFPDRFSGHQFPNYSSELNVNALLLGDSALYLCASSFSGSTYNEQFFGPGTRLTVL.

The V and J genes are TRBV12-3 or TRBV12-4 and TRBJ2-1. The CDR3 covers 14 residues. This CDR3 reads CASSYRSSYNEQFF.